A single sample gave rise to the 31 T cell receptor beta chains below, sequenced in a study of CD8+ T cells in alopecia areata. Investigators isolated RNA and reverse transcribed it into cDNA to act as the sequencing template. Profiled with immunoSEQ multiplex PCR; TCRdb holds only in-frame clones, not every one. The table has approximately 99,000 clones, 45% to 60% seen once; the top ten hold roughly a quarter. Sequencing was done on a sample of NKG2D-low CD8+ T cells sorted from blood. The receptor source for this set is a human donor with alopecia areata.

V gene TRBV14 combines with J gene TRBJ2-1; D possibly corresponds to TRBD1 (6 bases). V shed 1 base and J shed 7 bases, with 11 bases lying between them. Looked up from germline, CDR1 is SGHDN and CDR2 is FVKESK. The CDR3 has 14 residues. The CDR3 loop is CASSQGTVKNEQFF. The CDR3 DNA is TGTGCCAGCAGCCAAGGGACAGTAAAAAATGAGCAGTTCTTC.

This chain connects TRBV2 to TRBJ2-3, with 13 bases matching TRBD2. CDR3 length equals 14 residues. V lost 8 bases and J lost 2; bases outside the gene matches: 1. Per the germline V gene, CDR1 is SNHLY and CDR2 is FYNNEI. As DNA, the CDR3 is TGTGCCAGCGGGACTAGCGGGAACACAGATACGCAGTATTTT. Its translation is CASGTSGNTDTQYF.

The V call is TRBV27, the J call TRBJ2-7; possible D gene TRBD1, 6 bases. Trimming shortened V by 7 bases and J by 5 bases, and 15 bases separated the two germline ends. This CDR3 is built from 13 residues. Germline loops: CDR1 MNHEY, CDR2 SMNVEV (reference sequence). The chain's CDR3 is CASNLRGSDEQYF. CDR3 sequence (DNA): TGTGCCAGCAACCTTAGGGGGTCCGACGAGCAGTACTTC.

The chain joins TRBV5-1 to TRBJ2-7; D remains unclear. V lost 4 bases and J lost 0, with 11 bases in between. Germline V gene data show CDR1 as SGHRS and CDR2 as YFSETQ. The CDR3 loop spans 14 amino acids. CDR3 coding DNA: TGCGCCAGCAGCGCCCAGAGTAACTCCTACGAGCAGTACTTC. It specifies CASSAQSNSYEQYF.

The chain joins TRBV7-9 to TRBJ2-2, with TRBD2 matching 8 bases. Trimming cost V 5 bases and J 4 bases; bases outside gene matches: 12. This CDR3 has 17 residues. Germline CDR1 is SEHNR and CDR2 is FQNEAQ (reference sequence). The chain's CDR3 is CASSPITSGVRTGELFF. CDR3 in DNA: TGTGCCAGCAGCCCGATAACTAGCGGTGTACGCACCGGGGAGCTGTTTTTT.

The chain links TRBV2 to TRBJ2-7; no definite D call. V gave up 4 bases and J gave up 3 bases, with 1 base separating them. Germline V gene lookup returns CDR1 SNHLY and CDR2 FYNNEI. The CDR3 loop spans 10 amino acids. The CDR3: CASSGYEQYF. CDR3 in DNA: TGTGCCAGCAGTGGCTACGAGCAGTACTTC.

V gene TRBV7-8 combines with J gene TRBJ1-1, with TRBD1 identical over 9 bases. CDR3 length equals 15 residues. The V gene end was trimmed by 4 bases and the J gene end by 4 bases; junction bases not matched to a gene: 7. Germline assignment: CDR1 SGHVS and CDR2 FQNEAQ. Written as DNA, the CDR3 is TGTGCCAGCAGCTCGAACCGGGACAGGGTCACTGAAGCTTTCTTT. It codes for CASSSNRDRVTEAFF.

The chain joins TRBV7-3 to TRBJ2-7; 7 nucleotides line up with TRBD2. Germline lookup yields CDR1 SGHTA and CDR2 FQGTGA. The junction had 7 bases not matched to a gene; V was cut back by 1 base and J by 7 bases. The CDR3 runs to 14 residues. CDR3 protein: CASSLIGGKEEQYF. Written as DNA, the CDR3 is TGTGCCAGCAGCTTAATCGGGGGGAAGGAGGAGCAGTACTTC.

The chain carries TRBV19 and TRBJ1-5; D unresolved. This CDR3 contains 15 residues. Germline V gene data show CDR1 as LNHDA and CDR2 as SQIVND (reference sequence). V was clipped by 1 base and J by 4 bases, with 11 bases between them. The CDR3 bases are TGTGCCAGTAGTATAGGAGGGCGGGAGAATCAGCCCCAGCATTTT. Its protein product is CASSIGGRENQPQHF.

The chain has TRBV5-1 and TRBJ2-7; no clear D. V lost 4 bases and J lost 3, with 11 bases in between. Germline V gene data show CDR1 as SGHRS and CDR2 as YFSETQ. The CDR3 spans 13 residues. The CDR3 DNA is TGCGCCAGCAGCCCCCTGGGAATCTACGAGCAGTACTTC. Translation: CASSPLGIYEQYF.

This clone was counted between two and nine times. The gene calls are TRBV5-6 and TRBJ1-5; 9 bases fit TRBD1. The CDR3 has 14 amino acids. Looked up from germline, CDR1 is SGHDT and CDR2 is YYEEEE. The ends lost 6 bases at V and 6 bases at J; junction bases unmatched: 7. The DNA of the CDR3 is TGTGCCAGCACCGCCGGGACAGGGATTCAGCCCCAGCATTTT. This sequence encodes CASTAGTGIQPQHF.

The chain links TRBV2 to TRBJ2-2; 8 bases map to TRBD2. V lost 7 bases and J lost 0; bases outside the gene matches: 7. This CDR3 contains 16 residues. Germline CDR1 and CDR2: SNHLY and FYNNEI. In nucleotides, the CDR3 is TGTGCCAGCACCCCCCTGACTAGCGCGAACACCGGGGAGCTGTTTTTT. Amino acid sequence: CASTPLTSANTGELFF.

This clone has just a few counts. The CDR3 bases are TGTGCCAGTCATCCCGACGAGAACACCGGGGAGCTGTTTTTT. Encoded protein: CASHPDENTGELFF. The rearrangement uses TRBV19 and TRBJ2-2; D call uncertain. This CDR3 region has 14 residues. Germline-derived CDR1 and CDR2 are LNHDA and SQIVND (reference sequence). Trimming shortened V by 8 bases and J by 1 base, and 11 bases separated the two germline ends.

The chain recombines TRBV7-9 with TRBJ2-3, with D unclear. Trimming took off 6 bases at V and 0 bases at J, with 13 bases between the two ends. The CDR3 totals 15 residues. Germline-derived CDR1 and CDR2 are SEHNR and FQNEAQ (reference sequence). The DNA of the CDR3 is TGTGCCAGCAGAACAAGCAGAGCTAGCACAGATACGCAGTATTTT. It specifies CASRTSRASTDTQYF.

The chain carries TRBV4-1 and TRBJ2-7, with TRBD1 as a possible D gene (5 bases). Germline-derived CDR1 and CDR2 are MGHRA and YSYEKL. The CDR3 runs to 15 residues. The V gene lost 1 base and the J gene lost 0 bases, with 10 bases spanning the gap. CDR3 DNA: TGCGCCAGCAGCCAAGTCGACAGAAGCTCCTACGAGCAGTACTTC. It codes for CASSQVDRSSYEQYF.

CDR3 sequence: CASSQAVGGPREQYF. The CDR3 nucleotides are TGCGCCAGCAGCCAGGCCGTCGGGGGTCCGCGGGAGCAGTACTTC. The chain joins TRBV4-1 to TRBJ2-7, with a tentative D call TRBD2 (6 bases). Germline-derived CDR1 and CDR2 are MGHRA and YSYEKL. V was cut by 3 bases and J by 7 bases, with 19 bases left in between. The CDR3 spans 15 residues.

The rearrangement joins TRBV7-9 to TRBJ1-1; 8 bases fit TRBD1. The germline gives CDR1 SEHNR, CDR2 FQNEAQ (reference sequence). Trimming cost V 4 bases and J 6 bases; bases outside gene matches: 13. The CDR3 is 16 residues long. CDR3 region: CASSSGTGALPAEAFF. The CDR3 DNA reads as TGTGCCAGCAGCTCAGGGACAGGCGCGCTTCCCGCTGAAGCTTTCTTT.

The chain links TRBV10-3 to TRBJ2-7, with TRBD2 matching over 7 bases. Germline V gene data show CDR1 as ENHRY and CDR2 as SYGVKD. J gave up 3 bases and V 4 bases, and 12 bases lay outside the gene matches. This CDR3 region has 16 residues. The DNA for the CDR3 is TGTGCCATCAGTGGTGTGGGAGGGCCATCTAACTACGAGCAGTACTTC. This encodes CAISGVGGPSNYEQYF.

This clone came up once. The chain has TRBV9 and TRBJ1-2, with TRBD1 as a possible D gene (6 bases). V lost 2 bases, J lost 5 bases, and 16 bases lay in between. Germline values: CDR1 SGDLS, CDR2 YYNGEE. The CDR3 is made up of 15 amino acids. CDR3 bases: TGTGCCAGCAGCGTGGGGGGCGGACCCACGTATGGCTACACCTTC. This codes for CASSVGGGPTYGYTF. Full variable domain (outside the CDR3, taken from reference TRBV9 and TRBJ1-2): DSGVTQTPKHLITATGQRVTLRCSPRSGDLSVYWYQQSLDQGLQFLIQYYNGEERAKGNILERFSAQQFPDLHSELNLSSLELGDSALYFCASSVGGGPTYGYTFGSGTRLTVV.

The CDR3 bases are TGTGCCAGCAGTGAAACGGGGGGCGTAACTGAAGCTTTCTTT. Its translation: CASSETGGVTEAFF. The chain couples TRBV25-1 to TRBJ1-1; TRBD1 might be the D (6 bases). Trimming pared 2 bases from V and 5 bases from J, leaving 12 bases between. Germline lookup yields CDR1 MGHDK and CDR2 SYGVNS. The CDR3 length is 14 residues. The variable domain in full, completed from reference TRBV25-1 and TRBJ1-1, reads EADIYQTPRYLVIGTGKKITLECSQTMGHDKMYWYQQDPGMELHLIHYSYGVNSTEKGDLSSESTVSRIRTEHFPLTLESARPSHTSQYLCASSETGGVTEAFFGQGTRLTVV.

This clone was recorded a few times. Here the CDR3 reads CSVERTEAFF. DNA for the CDR3: TGCAGCGTTGAGAGGACTGAAGCTTTCTTT. This sequence joins TRBV29-1 and TRBJ1-1; unclear D gene. Germline V CDR1 and CDR2: SQVTM, ANQGSEA. The V gene lost 3 bases and the J gene lost 5 bases, with 4 bases spanning the gap. The CDR3 has 10 residues. Together with reference TRBV29-1 and TRBJ1-1, the CDR3 gives the full variable domain: SAVISQKPSRDICQRGTSLTIQCQVDSQVTMMFWYRQQPGQSLTLIATANQGSEATYESGFVIDKFPISRPNLTFSTLTVSNMSPEDSSIYLCSVERTEAFFGQGTRLTVV.

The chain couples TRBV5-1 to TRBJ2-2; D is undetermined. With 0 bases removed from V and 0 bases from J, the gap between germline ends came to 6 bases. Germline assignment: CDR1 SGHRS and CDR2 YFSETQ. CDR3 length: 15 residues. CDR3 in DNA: TGCGCCAGCAGCTTGGTACATCCGAACACCGGGGAGCTGTTTTTT. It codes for CASSLVHPNTGELFF.

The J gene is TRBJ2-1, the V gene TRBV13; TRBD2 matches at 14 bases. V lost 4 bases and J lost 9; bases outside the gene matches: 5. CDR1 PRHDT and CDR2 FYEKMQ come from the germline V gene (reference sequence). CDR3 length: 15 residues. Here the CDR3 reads CASSSYGLAGGEQFF. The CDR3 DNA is TGTGCCAGCAGCTCCTACGGACTAGCGGGAGGTGAGCAGTTCTTC.

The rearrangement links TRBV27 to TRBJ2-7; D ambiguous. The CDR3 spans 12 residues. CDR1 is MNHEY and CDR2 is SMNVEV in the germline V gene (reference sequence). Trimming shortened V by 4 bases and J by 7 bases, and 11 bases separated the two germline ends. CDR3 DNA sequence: TGTGCCAGCAGTTCCCCACCCAAAGAGCAGTACTTC. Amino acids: CASSSPPKEQYF.

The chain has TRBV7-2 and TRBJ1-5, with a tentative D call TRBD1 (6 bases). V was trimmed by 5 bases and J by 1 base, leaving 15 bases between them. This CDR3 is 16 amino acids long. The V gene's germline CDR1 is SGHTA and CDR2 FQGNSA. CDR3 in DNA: TGTGCCAGCAGCCAAAACAGGGAGACAAGCAATCAGCCCCAGCATTTT. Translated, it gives CASSQNRETSNQPQHF.

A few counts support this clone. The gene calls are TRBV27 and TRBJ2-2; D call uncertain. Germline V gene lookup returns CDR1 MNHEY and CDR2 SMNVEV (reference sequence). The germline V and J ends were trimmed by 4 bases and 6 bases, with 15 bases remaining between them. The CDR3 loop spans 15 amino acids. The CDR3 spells CASSYTGPPSGELFF. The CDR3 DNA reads TGTGCCAGCAGTTATACCGGGCCACCCTCCGGGGAGCTGTTTTTT.

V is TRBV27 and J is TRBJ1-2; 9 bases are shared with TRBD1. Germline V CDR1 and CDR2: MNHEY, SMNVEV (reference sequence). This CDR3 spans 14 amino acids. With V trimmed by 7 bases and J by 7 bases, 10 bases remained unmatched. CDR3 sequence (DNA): TGTGCCAGCAAAATACAGGGGGCCATCAGTGGCTACACCTTC. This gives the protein CASKIQGAISGYTF.

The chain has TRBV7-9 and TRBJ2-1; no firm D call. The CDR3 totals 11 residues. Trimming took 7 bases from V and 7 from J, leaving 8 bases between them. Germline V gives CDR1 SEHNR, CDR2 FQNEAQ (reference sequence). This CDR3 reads CASKRVNEQFF. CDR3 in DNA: TGTGCCAGCAAAAGGGTGAATGAGCAGTTCTTC.

CDR3 DNA sequence: TGTGCCAGCAGTTTAGGGGGGCAAAGGGAGCAGTACTTC. Translated, it gives CASSLGGQREQYF. This chain connects TRBV27 to TRBJ2-7; either TRBD1 or TRBD2 may supply D (6 bases each). The germline V gene encodes CDR1 MNHEY and CDR2 SMNVEV (reference sequence). There are 13 residues in the CDR3. V lost 2 bases to trimming and J lost 7 bases, with 12 bases between them.

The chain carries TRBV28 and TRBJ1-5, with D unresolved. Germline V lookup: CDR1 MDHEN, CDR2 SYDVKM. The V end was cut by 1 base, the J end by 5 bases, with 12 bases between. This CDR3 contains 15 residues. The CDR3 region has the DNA TGTGCCAGCAGTTTATCCGCCCGAGGACATCAGCCCCAGCATTTT. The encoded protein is CASSLSARGHQPQHF.

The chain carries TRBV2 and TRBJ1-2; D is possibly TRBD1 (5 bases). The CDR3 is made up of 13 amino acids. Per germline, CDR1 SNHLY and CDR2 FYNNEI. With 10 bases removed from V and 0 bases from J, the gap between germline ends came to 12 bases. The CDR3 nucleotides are TGTGCCAAACCGGACAAAACTAACTATGGCTACACCTTC. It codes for CAKPDKTNYGYTF.